This T cell receptor (beta chain) came from a study of T and B cells in COVID-19 patients. Overall study context: COVID-19 patients gave peripheral blood either during active infection or after recovery. Of roughly 22 active-infection patients, about 13 were critically ill with mechanical ventilation or extracorporeal membrane oxygenation.

TRB rearrangements were amplified by multiplex PCR with BIOMED2 TRB-A/B primers. MiXCR, applied by TCRdb to the multiplex PCR reads, yields one record per CDR3 protein. The table includes roughly 15,000 distinct CDR3 sequences, under 35% detected once. TRB was amplified from about 250-500 ng of blood genomic DNA. Sequenced sample: blood. This receptor was obtained from a human donor who had recovered from COVID-19.

The CDR3 DNA sequence: TGTGCCAGCAGCTCGCAGCGGTACCAAGAGACCCAGTACTTC. Translated, it gives CASSSQRYQETQYF. This chain connects TRBV7-9 to TRBJ2-5; D perhaps matches TRBD2 (5 bases). Germline lookup yields CDR1 SEHNR and CDR2 FQNEAQ (reference sequence). Trimming took off 4 bases at V and 0 bases at J, with 9 bases between the two ends. The CDR3 consists of 14 residues.